The 3 T cell receptor beta chains below all came from one sample that was sequenced in a study of cytomegalovirus exposure and HLA in healthy donors. Both 60 Vbeta primers and 13 Jbeta primers went into the PCR. The data were produced by immunoSEQ multiplex PCR, yet TCRdb's version contains in-frame clones alone and is incomplete. The data contain approximately 130,000 clones, approximately 82% of them seen just once; the ten biggest clones take up 2.7%. Sequences were obtained from PBMCs. These receptors originate from a boy younger than 10 in good health and CMV-seronegative.

The chain couples TRBV11-3 to TRBJ1-2; no definite D call. CDR1 is SGHNT and CDR2 is YENEEA in the germline V gene. Trimming cost V 5 bases and J 2 bases, with 15 bases left between them. The CDR3 consists of 15 residues. The CDR3 DNA reads as TGTGCCAGCAGCCCCTTTAATAAGCCCAACTATGGCTACACCTTC. It specifies CASSPFNKPNYGYTF.

The V and J genes are TRBV6-5 and TRBJ1-1; D gene uncertain. V was pared by 3 bases and J by 4 bases, with 9 bases between. Germline CDR1 MNHEY, CDR2 SVGAGI. This CDR3 comprises 13 residues. The CDR3 region has the DNA TGTGCCAGCAGTTATAAGGAGATCACTGAAGCTTTCTTT. This gives the protein CASSYKEITEAFF.

J is TRBJ2-5 and V is TRBV6-1; the match to TRBD1 covers 9 bases. Per the germline V gene, CDR1 is MNHNS and CDR2 is SASEGT. The CDR3 loop spans 16 amino acids. Germline trimming cut 3 bases from V and 3 bases from J; bases unmatched to any gene: 8. The CDR3 bases are TGTGCCAGCAGTGACCAATCCGGGACAGGGAAAGAGACCCAGTACTTC. This gives the protein CASSDQSGTGKETQYF.